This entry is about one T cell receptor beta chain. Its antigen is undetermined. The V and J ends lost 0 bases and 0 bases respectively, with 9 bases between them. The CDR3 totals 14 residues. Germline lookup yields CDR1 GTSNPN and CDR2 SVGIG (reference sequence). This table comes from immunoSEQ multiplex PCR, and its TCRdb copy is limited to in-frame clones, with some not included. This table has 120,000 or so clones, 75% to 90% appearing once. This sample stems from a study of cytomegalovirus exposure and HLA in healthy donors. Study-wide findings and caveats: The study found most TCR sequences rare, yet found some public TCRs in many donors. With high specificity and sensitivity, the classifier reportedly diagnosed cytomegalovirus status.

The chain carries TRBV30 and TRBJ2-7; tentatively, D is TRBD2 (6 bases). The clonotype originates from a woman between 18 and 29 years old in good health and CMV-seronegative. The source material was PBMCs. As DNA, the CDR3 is TGTGCCTGGAGTGTGGCGGGAAGCTCCTACGAGCAGTACTTC. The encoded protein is CAWSVAGSSYEQYF.